The present TCR beta chain was sequenced within a study of shared clonotypes between healthy human individuals. Study background: Sampling drew on donors who were a couple of women and three men aged 18 to 49. Study results and limitations: An anticipated effect of sequencing depth on clonotype sharing among donors was recognized.

Some clones are missing from TCRdb's copy, which holds only in-frame ones; the method was immunoSEQ multiplex PCR. The repertoire includes approximately 320,000 clones, 87% of them detected once, and roughly 16% sits in the top ten. Points on this clone: The target antigen is unknown.

CD8 memory combined CD45RO+ cells with CCR7-negative CD45RA+ TemRA cells. The sequencing sample was made of memory CD8+ T cells sorted from blood. Subset noted: CD45RO+ cells pooled with CCR7-negative TemRA cells. The receptor's source is a man aged 18 to 29 in good health.

The CDR3 DNA reads TGTGCCAGCAGGACTATCGGGGAGGGAAGAACCGGGGAGCTGTTTTTT. Amino acids: CASRTIGEGRTGELFF. The chain carries TRBV27 and TRBJ2-2, with 7 bases lining up with TRBD2. CDR1 MNHEY and CDR2 SMNVEV come from the germline V gene (reference sequence). CDR3 length equals 16 residues. V gave up 6 bases and J gave up 5 bases; unmatched junction bases: 12.